What follows are 21 T cell receptor beta chains derived from one specimen sequenced in a study of CD8+ T cells in alopecia areata. Sequencing relied on a cDNA template that was reverse transcribed from extracted RNA. This table comes from immunoSEQ multiplex PCR, and its TCRdb copy is limited to in-frame clones, with some not included. Singletons are absent from the sample, which has about 120,000 clones. The source material was lesional skin. The receptors originated from a C3H/HeJ mouse with alopecia areata. The strain's MHC haplotype is H2-k.

Concerning this clone: Gene names and germline match the mouse. The CDR3 region is CASQPGGNQDTQYF. CDR3 DNA, as far as it was read: TGTGCCAGCCAGCCGGGGGGTAACCAAGAC. This chain joins TRBV13-3 and TRBJ2-5; tentatively, D is TRBD2 (6 bases). The read finishes 4 residues shy of the CDR3 end, and the germline J gene is used to complete it. The CDR3 consists of 14 residues. The V end was cut by 7 bases, the J end by 0 bases, with 12 bases between. Germline V gene data show CDR1 as NNHDY and CDR2 as SYVADS.

This clone has a handful of counts. Gene labels here are mouse ones. Partial CDR3 DNA: TGCACCTGCAGTGGCCGGGACAGCGATTAT. It is translated as CTCSGRDSDY. The full CDR3 protein is CTCSGRDSDYEQYF. This rearrangement joins TRBV1 to TRBJ2-7, with TRBD1 matching over 7 bases. The read stops 4 residues short of the end of the CDR3; the missing end is completed from the germline J gene. Germline loops: CDR1 NSQYPW, CDR2 LRSPGD (reference sequence). CDR3 length: 14 amino acids. The variable domain in full, completed from reference TRBV1 and TRBJ2-7, reads VTLLEQNPRWRLVPRGQAVNLRCILKNSQYPWMSWYQQDLQKQLQWLFTLRSPGDKEVKSLPGADYLATRVTDTELRLQVANMSQGRTLYCTCSGRDSDYEQYFGPGTRLTVL.

With respect to this clone: Mouse gene names apply. The sequence runs out 4 residues before the end of the CDR3; the remainder is reconstructed from the germline J gene. The rearrangement uses TRBV13-3 and TRBJ1-1, with D perhaps matching TRBD1 (5 bases). The germline V gene has CDR1 NNHDY and CDR2 SYVADS. V lost 3 bases to trimming and J lost 3 bases, with 9 bases between them. CDR3 length: 13 residues. This chain's CDR3 is CASSVRRDTEVFF. The sequenced part of the CDR3 DNA is TGTGCCAGCAGTGTCCGCAGGGACACA.

This clone was detected only a few times. The gene names given are mouse names. The read ends 4 residues early relative to the CDR3; the germline J gene fills the gap. This rearrangement joins TRBV1 to TRBJ2-1, with 7 bases fitting TRBD1. The trim removed 8 bases at V and 1 base at J, leaving 5 bases unmatched. Germline CDR1 reads NSQYPW; CDR2 reads LRSPGD (reference sequence). This CDR3 has 14 amino acids. The CDR3 here is CTCGRDRNYAEQFF. The sequenced CDR3 bases are TGCACCTGCGGACGGGACAGAAACTATGCT.

This clone was seen a handful of times. These gene names are mouse names. The CDR3 is cut off 4 residues early in the read; its end comes from the germline J gene. V usage is TRBV13-1 and J usage is TRBJ2-7, with 10 bases aligning to TRBD2. The CDR3 totals 15 residues. J gave up 0 bases and V 5 bases, and 5 bases lay outside the gene matches. CDR1 NSHNY and CDR2 SYGAGN come from the germline V gene. The sequenced CDR3 bases are TGTGCCAGCAGCCTGACTGGGGGGAGCTCCTAT. This gives the protein CASSLTGGSSY. The full CDR3 protein reads CASSLTGGSSYEQYF.

As for this clone: The germline and genes are mouse ones. The CDR3 extends 4 residues past the end of the read, so its final part is completed from the germline J gene. The rearrangement uses TRBV5 and TRBJ2-7; TRBD1 might be the D (5 bases). This CDR3 contains 19 residues. Per germline, CDR1 LGHNA and CDR2 YNLKQL (reference sequence). V was cut by 0 bases and J by 0 bases, with 21 bases left in between. CDR3 bases read: TGTGCCAGCAGCCAAGATATATGGCAGGGAGGGCGGATCTCCTAT. Translation: CASSQDIWQGGRISY. In full, the CDR3 reads CASSQDIWQGGRISYEQYF.

This clone was observed a few times. Gene labels here are mouse ones. The observed sequence ends 4 residues before the CDR3 terminus, with the missing tail filled in from the germline J gene. The rearrangement joins TRBV14 to TRBJ2-1, with D perhaps TRBD1 (6 bases). This CDR3 contains 15 residues. The germline V gene encodes CDR1 SGHDT and CDR2 FRDEAV. Deletions cut 3 bases from V and 1 base from J, with 11 bases between. The CDR3 bases that were read are TGTGCCAGCAGTTCGGGACATCGGAACTATGCT. Protein product: CASSSGHRNYA. The entire CDR3 is CASSSGHRNYAEQFF.

The sample holds a few counts of this clone. Gene and germline names: mouse. The CDR3 extends 4 residues past the end of the read, so its final part is completed from the germline J gene. The chain recombines TRBV13-3 with TRBJ2-5; D possibly corresponds to TRBD1 (6 bases). V shed 3 bases and J shed 0 bases, with 8 bases lying between them. This CDR3 comprises 14 residues. Germline lookup yields CDR1 NNHDY and CDR2 SYVADS. The covered CDR3 bases are TGTGCCAGCAGTGGGGACAAGAACCAAGAC. Protein product: CASSGDKNQD. The whole CDR3 sequence reads CASSGDKNQDTQYF.

Details on this clone: There is a difference at residue 13 between the TCRdb protein and the DNA translation, so the protein given here was translated from the DNA. Gene names denote mouse genes. Read sequence stops 3 residues before the CDR3 end, and the germline J gene provides the missing end. The chain carries TRBV13-2 and TRBJ1-6, with a possible D match to TRBD1 (6 bases). TRBJ1-6 is noted as an ORF with a role that remains uncertain. V lost 2 bases, J lost 0 bases, and 9 bases lay in between. The length of the CDR3 is 16 residues. The germline CDR1 and CDR2 sequences are NNHNN and SYGAGS (reference sequence). Incomplete CDR3 DNA: TGTGCCAGCGGTGAAGGGACACATTCCTATAATTCGCCC. Amino acids: CASGEGTHSYNSP. The whole CDR3 sequence is CASGEGTHSYNSPLYF.

For this clone: These gene names are mouse names. The observed sequence ends 4 residues before the CDR3 terminus, with the missing tail filled in from the germline J gene. The V call is TRBV19, the J call TRBJ2-2; no definite D call. V lost 10 bases and J lost 0, with 10 bases in between. Per germline, CDR1 FNHDT and CDR2 SITEND (reference sequence). The CDR3 length is 13 residues. CDR3 protein: CAPEQSNTGQLYF. CDR3 DNA, as far as it was read: TGTGCCCCGGAACAGTCAAACACCGGG.

As concerns this clone: Germline and genes here are mouse. The missing CDR3 end, 4 residues past where the read stops, is filled in from the germline J gene. This chain links TRBV13-3 with TRBJ1-1, with TRBD1 matching over 8 bases. V dropped 5 bases and J dropped 4; count of bases not matched to a gene: 4. The length of the CDR3 is 13 residues. Germline-derived CDR1 and CDR2 are NNHDY and SYVADS. The chain's CDR3 is CASRTGASTEVFF. Incomplete CDR3 DNA: TGTGCCAGCAGGACAGGGGCGAGCACA.

Regarding this clone: Germline and genes here are mouse. The read ends 4 residues before the CDR3 terminus; that terminus is restored from the germline J gene. V is TRBV13-1 and J is TRBJ2-7; tentatively, D is TRBD2 (7 bases). The CDR3 consists of 14 residues. Trimming shortened V by 2 bases and J by 3 bases, and 12 bases separated the two germline ends. Germline lookup yields CDR1 NSHNY and CDR2 SYGAGN. The CDR3 protein is CASSDSWGLYEQYF. CDR3 DNA, as far as it was read: TGTGCCAGCAGTGACAGCTGGGGGCTCTAT.

This clone was picked up a small number of times. Genes here carry mouse names. The read halts 4 residues ahead of the CDR3 end, with the missing end drawn from the germline J gene. V is TRBV13-3 and J is TRBJ2-1; TRBD1 matches 8 bases. Germline CDR1 NNHDY, CDR2 SYVADS. Losses at the gene ends were 5 bases for V and 1 base for J; bases not matched to a gene: 5. The CDR3 spans 15 residues. CDR3: CASRVRDRNYAEQFF. The sequenced CDR3 bases are TGTGCCAGCAGAGTCCGGGACAGGAACTATGCT.

Points on this clone: Gene labels here are mouse ones. Read data end 4 residues before the CDR3 end; the end is taken from the germline J gene. The rearrangement links TRBV13-3 to TRBJ2-3, with 11 bases matching TRBD2. V lost 2 bases to trimming and J lost 1 base; unmatched junction nucleotides: 3. CDR3 size: 16 residues. CDR1 is NNHDY, CDR2 SYVADS, per germline. Incomplete CDR3 DNA: TGTGCCAGCAGTGAGACTGGGGGGGATGGTGCAGAA. Translating it yields CASSETGGDGAE. The whole CDR3 is CASSETGGDGAETLYF.

This clone came up a few times. Genes here carry mouse names. CDR3 loop: CASSDTGKRNTEVFF. The CDR3 DNA, read in part, is TGTGCCAGCAGTGACACAGGGAAACGAAACACA. The chain has TRBV13-1 and TRBJ1-1; the D gene is possibly TRBD1 (6 bases). Coverage ceases 4 residues before the CDR3 finishes, and the germline J gene fills in the end. This CDR3 contains 15 residues. The ends were cut back, 2 bases at V and 1 base at J, with 12 bases in the middle. Germline lookup yields CDR1 NSHNY and CDR2 SYGAGN.

As regards this clone: Mouse names are used for the genes. The CDR3 end falls 4 residues outside the read, so it is completed with the germline J gene. The gene calls are TRBV1 and TRBJ2-7, with D uncertain. CDR1 is NSQYPW and CDR2 is LRSPGD in the germline V gene (reference sequence). V lost 3 bases, J lost 3 bases, and 6 bases lay in between. The CDR3 has 12 amino acids. CDR3 protein: CTCSATFYEQYF. The covered CDR3 bases are TGCACCTGCAGTGCTACTTTCTAT.

Ten or more counts support this clone. The gene symbols are mouse symbols. The read falls 4 residues short of the CDR3 end, and the missing part is taken from the germline J gene. The rearrangement links TRBV1 to TRBJ2-7; TRBD2 agrees at 10 bases. The CDR3 length is 16 residues. Germline CDR1 reads NSQYPW; CDR2 reads LRSPGD (reference sequence). The J segment lost 0 bases and the V segment lost 6 bases, leaving 8 bases of the junction unmatched. CDR3 residues: CTCRDPGLGSSYEQYF. Incomplete CDR3 DNA: TGCACCTGCAGGGATCCGGGACTGGGGAGCTCCTAT.

This clone was seen a few times. Genes and germline come from the mouse. The observed sequence ends 4 residues before the CDR3 terminus, with the missing tail filled in from the germline J gene. This chain joins TRBV1 and TRBJ2-1; a possible D gene is TRBD1 (6 bases). Germline CDR1 NSQYPW, CDR2 LRSPGD (reference sequence). V was clipped by 7 bases and J by 4 bases, with 8 bases between them. CDR3 length equals 12 residues. The CDR3 loop is CTCKGQYAEQFF. The covered CDR3 bases are TGCACCTGCAAGGGACAATATGCT.

This clone was observed a handful of times. Germline and genes here are mouse. Read coverage stops 4 residues before the CDR3 terminus; the germline J gene supplies the remainder. The rearrangement links TRBV1 to TRBJ2-1; the match to TRBD1 covers 12 bases. The CDR3 length is 14 residues. Germline CDR1 is NSQYPW and CDR2 is LRSPGD (reference sequence). The CDR3 sequence is CTCSEGQGAPEQFF. The CDR3 DNA, read in part, is TGCACCTGCAGTGAGGGACAGGGGGCCCCT.

This clone was observed a handful of times. Genes and germline are mouse. The CDR3 end falls 4 residues outside the read, so it is completed with the germline J gene. The gene calls are TRBV13-2 and TRBJ1-4; weak D call: TRBD1 (5 bases). V was cut by 1 base and J by 3 bases, with 10 bases left in between. CDR1 is NNHNN and CDR2 is SYGAGS in the germline V gene (reference sequence). The CDR3 runs 15 residues. CDR3 bases read: TGTGCCAGCGGTGATTCAGGGAGGACCAACGAA. It specifies CASGDSGRTNE. The whole CDR3 region reads CASGDSGRTNERLFF.

This clone was counted a few times. TCRdb and the translated DNA give different amino acids at residue 10; the protein presented here is the one translated from the DNA. Genes and germline come from the mouse. With the read ending 3 residues before the CDR3 end, the germline J gene is used to fill in that end. V gene TRBV13-3 combines with J gene TRBJ1-6; 8 positions agree with TRBD1. TRBJ1-6 is filed as an ORF, its function uncertain. Losses at the gene ends were 9 bases for V and 6 bases for J; bases not matched to a gene: 5. The germline gives CDR1 NNHDY, CDR2 SYVADS. The CDR3 runs 13 residues. CDR3 bases read: TGTGCCACCTGGACAGGGAGTAATTCGCCC. This translates into CATWTGSNSP. The entire CDR3 protein reads CATWTGSNSPLYF.